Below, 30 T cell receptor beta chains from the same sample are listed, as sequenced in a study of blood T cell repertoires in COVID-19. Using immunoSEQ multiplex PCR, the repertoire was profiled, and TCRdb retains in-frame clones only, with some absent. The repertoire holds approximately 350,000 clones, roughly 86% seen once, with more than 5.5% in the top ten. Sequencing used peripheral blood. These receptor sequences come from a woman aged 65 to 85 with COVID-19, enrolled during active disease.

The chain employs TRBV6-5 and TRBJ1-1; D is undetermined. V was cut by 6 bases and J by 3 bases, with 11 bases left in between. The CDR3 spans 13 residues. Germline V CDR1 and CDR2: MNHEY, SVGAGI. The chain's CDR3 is CASRPRPDTEAFF. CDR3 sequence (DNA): TGTGCCAGCAGGCCGAGGCCAGACACTGAAGCTTTCTTT.

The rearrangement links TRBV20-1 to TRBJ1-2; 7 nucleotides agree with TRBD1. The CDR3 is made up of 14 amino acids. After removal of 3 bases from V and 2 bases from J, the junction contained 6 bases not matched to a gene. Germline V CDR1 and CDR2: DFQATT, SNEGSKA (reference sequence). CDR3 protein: CSASRATGNYGYTF. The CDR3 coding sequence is TGCAGTGCTAGTCGGGCGACAGGGAACTATGGCTACACCTTC.

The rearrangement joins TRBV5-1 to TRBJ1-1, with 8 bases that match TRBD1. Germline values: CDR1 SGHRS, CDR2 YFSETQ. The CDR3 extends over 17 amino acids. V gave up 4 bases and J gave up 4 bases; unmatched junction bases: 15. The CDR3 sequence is CASSTAWTGSGGTEAFF. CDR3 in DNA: TGCGCCAGCAGCACCGCTTGGACAGGGAGTGGTGGCACTGAAGCTTTCTTT.

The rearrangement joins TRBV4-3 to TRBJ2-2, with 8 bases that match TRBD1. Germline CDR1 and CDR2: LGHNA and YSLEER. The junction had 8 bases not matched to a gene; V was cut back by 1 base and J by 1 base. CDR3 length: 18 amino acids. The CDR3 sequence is CASSQALPGTGNTGELFF. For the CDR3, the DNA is TGCGCCAGCAGCCAAGCGCTCCCCGGGACAGGGAACACCGGGGAGCTGTTTTTT.

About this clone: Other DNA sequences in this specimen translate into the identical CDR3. In DNA form, the CDR3 reads TGTGCCTGGAGCCCCCTAGGGGGAACAGATACGCAGTATTTT. It codes for CAWSPLGGTDTQYF. This rearrangement joins TRBV30 to TRBJ2-3; D is perhaps TRBD1 (6 bases). V gave up 3 bases and J gave up 3 bases, with 13 bases separating them. The CDR3 sequence is 14 residues long. The germline V gene encodes CDR1 GTSNPN and CDR2 SVGIG (reference sequence).

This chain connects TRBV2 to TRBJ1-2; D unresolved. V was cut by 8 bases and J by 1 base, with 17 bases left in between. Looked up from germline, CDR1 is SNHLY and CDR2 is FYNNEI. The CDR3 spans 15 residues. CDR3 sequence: CASCLNFDINYGYTF. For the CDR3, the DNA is TGTGCCAGCTGCCTTAACTTTGATATTAACTATGGCTACACCTTC.

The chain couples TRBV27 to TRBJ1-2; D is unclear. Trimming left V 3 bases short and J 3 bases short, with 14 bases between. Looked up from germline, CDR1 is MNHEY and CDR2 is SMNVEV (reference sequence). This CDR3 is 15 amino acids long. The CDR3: CASSLSHPGYYGYTF. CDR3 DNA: TGTGCCAGCAGTTTGTCTCATCCGGGTTACTATGGCTACACCTTC.

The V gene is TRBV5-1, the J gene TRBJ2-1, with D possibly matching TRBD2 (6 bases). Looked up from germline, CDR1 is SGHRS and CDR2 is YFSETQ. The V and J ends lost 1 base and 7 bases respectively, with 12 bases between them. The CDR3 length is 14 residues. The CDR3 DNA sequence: TGCGCCAGCAGCTTGTGGCTAGCGCCGAATGAGCAGTTCTTC. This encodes CASSLWLAPNEQFF.

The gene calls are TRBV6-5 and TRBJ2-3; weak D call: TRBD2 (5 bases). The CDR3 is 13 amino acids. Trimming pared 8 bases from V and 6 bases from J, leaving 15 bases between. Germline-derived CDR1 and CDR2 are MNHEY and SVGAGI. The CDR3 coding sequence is TGTGCCAGCGCAACTAGACGCAGGGATACGCAGTATTTT. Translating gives CASATRRRDTQYF.

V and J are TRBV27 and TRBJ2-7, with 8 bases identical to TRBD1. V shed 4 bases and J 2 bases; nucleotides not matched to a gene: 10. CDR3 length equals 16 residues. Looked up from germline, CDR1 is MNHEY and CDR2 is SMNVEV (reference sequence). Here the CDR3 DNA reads TGTGCCAGCAGTTCGCAGACAGGGGCCCCAACCTACGAGCAGTACTTC. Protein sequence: CASSSQTGAPTYEQYF.

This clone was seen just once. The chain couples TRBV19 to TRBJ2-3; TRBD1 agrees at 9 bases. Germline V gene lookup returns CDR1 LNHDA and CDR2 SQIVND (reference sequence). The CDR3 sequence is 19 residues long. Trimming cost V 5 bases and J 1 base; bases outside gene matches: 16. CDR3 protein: CASSSWDREFPQGTDTQYF. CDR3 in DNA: TGTGCCAGTAGTTCATGGGACAGGGAATTCCCACAGGGCACAGATACGCAGTATTTT.

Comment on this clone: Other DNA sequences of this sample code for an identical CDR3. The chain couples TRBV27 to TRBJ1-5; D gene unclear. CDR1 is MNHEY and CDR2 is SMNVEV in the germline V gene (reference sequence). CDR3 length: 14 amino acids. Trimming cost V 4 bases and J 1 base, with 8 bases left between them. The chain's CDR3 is CASSWGGSNQPQHF. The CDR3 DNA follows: TGTGCCAGCAGTTGGGGAGGGAGCAATCAGCCCCAGCATTTT.

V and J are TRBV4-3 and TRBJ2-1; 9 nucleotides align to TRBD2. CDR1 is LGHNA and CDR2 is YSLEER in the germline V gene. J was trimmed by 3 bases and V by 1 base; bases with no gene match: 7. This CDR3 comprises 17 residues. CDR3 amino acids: CASSQGAGGPGYNEQFF. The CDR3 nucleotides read TGCGCCAGCAGCCAAGGGGCGGGGGGGCCAGGCTACAATGAGCAGTTCTTC.

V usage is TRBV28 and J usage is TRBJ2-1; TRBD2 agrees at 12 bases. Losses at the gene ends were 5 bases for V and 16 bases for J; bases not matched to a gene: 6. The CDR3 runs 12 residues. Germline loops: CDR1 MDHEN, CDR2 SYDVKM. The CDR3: CASSLAGGPLFF. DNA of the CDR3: TGTGCCAGCAGTCTAGCGGGGGGGCCCCTCTTCTTC.

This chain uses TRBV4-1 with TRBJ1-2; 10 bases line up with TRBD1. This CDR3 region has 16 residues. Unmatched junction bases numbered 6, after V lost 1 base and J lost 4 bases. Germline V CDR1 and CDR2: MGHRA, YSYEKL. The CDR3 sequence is CASSQAWGQGIYGYTF. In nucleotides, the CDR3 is TGCGCCAGCAGCCAAGCTTGGGGACAGGGGATCTATGGCTACACCTTC.

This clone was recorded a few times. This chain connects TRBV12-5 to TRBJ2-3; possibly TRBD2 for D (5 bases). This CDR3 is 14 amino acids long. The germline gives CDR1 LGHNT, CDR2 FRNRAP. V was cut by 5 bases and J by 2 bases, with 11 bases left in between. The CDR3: CASGIGLVTDTQYF. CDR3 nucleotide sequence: TGTGCTAGTGGTATTGGACTGGTCACAGATACGCAGTATTTT.

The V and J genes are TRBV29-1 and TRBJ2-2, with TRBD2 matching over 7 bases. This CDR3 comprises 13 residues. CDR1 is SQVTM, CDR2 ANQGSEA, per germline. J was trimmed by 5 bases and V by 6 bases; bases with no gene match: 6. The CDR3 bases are TGCAGCGTAGACTCGGGGGGTACCGGGGAGCTGTTTTTT. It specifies CSVDSGGTGELFF.

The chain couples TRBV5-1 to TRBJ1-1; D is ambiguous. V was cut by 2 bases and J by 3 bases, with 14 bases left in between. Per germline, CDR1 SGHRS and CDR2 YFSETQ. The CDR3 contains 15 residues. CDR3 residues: CASSLRQLPDTEAFF. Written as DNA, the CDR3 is TGCGCCAGCAGCTTACGACAACTCCCGGACACTGAAGCTTTCTTT.

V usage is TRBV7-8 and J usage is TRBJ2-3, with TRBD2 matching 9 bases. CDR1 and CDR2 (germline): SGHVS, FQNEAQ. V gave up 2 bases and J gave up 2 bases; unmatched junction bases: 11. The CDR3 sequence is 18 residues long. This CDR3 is CASSLKASGDLITDTQYF. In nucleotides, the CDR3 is TGTGCCAGCAGCTTAAAGGCTAGCGGGGACCTAATCACAGATACGCAGTATTTT.

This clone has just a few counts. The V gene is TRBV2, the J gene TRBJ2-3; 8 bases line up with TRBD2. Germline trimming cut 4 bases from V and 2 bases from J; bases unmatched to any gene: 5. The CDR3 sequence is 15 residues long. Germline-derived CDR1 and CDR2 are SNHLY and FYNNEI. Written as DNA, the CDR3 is TGTGCCAGCAGTGTAACGGGGGGGCCCACAGATACGCAGTATTTT. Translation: CASSVTGGPTDTQYF. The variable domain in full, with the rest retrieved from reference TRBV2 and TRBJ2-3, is EPEVTQTPSHQVTQMGQEVILRCVPISNHLYFYWYRQILGQKVEFLVSFYNNEISEKSEIFDDQFSVERPDGSNFTLKIRSTKLEDSAMYFCASSVTGGPTDTQYFGPGTRLTVL.

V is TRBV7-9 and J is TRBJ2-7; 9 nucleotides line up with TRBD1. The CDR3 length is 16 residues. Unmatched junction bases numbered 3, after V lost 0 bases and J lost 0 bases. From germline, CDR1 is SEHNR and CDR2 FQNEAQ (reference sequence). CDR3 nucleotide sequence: TGTGCCAGCAGCTTAGCGACAGGGGGTAGCTCCTACGAGCAGTACTTC. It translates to CASSLATGGSSYEQYF.

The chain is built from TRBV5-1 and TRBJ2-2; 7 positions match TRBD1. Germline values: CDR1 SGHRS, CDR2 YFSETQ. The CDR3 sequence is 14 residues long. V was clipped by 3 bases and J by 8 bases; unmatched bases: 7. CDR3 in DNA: TGCGCCAGCAGCTACCAACAGGGGCTGGGGGAGCTGTTTTTT. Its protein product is CASSYQQGLGELFF.

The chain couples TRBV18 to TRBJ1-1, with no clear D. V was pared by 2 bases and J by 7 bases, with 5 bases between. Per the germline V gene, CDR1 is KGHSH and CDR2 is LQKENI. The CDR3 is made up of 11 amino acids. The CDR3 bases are TGTGCCAGCTCACCAGGAGTTGAAGCTTTCTTT. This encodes CASSPGVEAFF. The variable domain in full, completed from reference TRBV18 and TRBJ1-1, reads NAGVMQNPRHLVRRRGQEARLRCSPMKGHSHVYWYRQLPEEGLKFMVYLQKENIIDESGMPKERFSAEFPKEGPSILRIQQVVRGDSAAYFCASSPGVEAFFGQGTRLTVV.

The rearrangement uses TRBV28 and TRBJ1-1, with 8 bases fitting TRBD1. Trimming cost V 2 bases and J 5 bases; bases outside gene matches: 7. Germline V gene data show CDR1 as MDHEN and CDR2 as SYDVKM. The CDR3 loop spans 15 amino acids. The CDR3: CASSLPNGQGTEAFF. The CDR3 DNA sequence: TGTGCCAGCAGTTTACCAAATGGACAGGGAACTGAAGCTTTCTTT.

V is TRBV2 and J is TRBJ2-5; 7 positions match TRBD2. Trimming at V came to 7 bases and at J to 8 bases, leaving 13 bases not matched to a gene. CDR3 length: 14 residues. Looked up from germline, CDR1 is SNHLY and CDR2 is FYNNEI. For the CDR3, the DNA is TGTGCCAGCATTCTGGGAGGGGTTGGAGAAACCCAGTACTTC. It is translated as CASILGGVGETQYF.

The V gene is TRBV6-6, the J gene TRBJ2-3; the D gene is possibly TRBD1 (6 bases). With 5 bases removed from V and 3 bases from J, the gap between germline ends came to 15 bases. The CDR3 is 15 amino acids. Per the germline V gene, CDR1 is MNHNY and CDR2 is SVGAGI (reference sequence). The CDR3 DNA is TGTGCCAGCAGTACCGACAGGATAGGGACAGATACGCAGTATTTT. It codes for CASSTDRIGTDTQYF.

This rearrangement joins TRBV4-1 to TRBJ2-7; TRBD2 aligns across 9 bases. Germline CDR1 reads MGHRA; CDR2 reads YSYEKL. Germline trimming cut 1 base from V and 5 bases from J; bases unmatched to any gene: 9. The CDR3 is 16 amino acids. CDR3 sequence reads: CASSQVGRGGQNEQYF. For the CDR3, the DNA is TGCGCCAGCAGCCAAGTAGGGCGGGGGGGCCAAAACGAGCAGTACTTC.

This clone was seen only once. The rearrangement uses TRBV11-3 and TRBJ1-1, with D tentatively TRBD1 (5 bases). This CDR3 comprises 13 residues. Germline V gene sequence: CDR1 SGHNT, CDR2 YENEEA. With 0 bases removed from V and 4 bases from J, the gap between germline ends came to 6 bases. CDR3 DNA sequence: TGTGCCAGCAGCTTAGAGGGGGGCACTGAAGCTTTCTTT. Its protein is CASSLEGGTEAFF.

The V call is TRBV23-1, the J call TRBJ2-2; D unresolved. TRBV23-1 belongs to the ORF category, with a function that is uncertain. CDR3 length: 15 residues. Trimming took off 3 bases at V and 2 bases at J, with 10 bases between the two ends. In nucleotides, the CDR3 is TGCGCCAGCAGTCAGAGAGATAGAAACACCGGGGAGCTGTTTTTT. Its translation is CASSQRDRNTGELFF.

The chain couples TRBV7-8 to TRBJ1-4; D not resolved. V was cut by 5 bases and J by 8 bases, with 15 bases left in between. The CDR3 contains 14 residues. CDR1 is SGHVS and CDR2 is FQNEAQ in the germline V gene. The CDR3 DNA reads TGTGCCAGCAGCCCATGGGGAGGAAGAGAAAAACTGTTTTTT. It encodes CASSPWGGREKLFF.